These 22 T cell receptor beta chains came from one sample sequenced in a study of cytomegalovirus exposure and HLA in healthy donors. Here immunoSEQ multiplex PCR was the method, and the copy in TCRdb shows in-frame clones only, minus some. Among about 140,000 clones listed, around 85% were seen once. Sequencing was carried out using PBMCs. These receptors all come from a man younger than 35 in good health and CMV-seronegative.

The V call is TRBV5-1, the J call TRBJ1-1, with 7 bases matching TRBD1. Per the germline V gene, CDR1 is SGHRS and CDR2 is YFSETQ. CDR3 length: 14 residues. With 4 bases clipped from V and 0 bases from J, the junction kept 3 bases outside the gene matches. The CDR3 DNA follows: TGCGCCAGCAGCCGACAGGGAATGAACACTGAAGCTTTCTTT. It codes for CASSRQGMNTEAFF.

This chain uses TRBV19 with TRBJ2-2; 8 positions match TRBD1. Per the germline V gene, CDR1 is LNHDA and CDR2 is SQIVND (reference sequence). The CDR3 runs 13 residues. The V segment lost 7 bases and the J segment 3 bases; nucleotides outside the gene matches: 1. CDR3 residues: CASNRGDTGELFF. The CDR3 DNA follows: TGTGCCAGTAACAGGGGGGACACCGGGGAGCTGTTTTTT.

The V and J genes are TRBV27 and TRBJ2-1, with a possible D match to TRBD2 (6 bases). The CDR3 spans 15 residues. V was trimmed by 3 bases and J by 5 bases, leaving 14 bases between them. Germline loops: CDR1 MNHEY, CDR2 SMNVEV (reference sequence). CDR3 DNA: TGTGCCAGCAGTTTCACCGGGACTGCACACAATGAGCAGTTCTTC. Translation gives CASSFTGTAHNEQFF.

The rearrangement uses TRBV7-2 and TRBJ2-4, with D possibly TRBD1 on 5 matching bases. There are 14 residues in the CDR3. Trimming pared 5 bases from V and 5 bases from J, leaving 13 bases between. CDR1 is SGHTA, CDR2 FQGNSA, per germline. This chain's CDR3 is CASSTYSTENIQYF. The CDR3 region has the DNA TGTGCCAGCAGCACCTACTCGACAGAAAACATTCAGTACTTC.

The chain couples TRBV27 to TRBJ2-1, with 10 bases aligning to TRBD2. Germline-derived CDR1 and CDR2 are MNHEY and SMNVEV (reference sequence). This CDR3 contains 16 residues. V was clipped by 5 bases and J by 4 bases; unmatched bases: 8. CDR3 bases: TGTGCCAGCAGTCCCCATGGACTAGCGGATTACAATGAGCAGTTCTTC. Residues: CASSPHGLADYNEQFF.

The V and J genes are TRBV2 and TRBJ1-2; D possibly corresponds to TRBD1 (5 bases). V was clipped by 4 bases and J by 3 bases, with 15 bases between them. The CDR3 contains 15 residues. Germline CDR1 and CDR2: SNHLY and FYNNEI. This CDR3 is CASSGEPGLHYGYTF. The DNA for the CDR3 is TGTGCCAGCAGTGGGGAACCGGGACTCCACTATGGCTACACCTTC. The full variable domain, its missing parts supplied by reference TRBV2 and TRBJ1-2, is EPEVTQTPSHQVTQMGQEVILRCVPISNHLYFYWYRQILGQKVEFLVSFYNNEISEKSEIFDDQFSVERPDGSNFTLKIRSTKLEDSAMYFCASSGEPGLHYGYTFGSGTRLTVV.

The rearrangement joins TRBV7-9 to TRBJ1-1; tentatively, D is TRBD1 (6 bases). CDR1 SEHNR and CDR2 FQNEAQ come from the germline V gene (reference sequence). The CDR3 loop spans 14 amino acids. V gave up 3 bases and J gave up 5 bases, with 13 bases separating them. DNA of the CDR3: TGTGCCAGCAGCTTCAAGGGCAGGGGTACTGAAGCTTTCTTT. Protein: CASSFKGRGTEAFF.

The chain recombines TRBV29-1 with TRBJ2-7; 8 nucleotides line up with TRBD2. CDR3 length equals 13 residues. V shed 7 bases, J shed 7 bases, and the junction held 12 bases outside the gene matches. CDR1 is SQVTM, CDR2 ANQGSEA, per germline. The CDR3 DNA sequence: TGCAGCGCCGGGGCGGGAGGCCAGGGTGAGCAGTACTTC. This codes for CSAGAGGQGEQYF.

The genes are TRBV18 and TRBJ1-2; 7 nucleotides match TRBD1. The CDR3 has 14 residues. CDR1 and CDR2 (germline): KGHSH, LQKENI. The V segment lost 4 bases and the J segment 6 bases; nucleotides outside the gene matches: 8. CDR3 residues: CASSQRTGPNGYTF. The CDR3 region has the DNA TGTGCCAGCTCACAGCGGACAGGACCGAATGGCTACACCTTC.

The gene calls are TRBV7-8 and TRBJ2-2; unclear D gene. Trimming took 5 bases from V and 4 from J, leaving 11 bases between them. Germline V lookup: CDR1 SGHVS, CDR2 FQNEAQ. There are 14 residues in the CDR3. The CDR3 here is CASSVRVPTGELFF. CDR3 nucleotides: TGTGCCAGCAGCGTTAGAGTGCCCACCGGGGAGCTGTTTTTT.

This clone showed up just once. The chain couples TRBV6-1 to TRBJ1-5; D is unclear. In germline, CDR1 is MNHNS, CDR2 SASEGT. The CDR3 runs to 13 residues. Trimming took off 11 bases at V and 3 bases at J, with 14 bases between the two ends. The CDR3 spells CAASRGYNQPQHF. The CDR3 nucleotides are TGTGCCGCAAGTCGGGGTTACAATCAGCCCCAGCATTTT.

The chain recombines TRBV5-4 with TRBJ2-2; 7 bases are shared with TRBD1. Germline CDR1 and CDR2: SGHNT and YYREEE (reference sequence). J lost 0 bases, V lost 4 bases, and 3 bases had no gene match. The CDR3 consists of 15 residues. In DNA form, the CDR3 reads TGTGCCAGCAGCCGACAGGGTTCGAACACCGGGGAGCTGTTTTTT. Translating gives CASSRQGSNTGELFF.

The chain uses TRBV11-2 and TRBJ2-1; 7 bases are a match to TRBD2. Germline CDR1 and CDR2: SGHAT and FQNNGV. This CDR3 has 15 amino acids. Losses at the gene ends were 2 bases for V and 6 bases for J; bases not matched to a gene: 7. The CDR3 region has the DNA TGTGCCAGCAGCTTACGAGCGGGATATTTCAATGAGCAGTTCTTC. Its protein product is CASSLRAGYFNEQFF.

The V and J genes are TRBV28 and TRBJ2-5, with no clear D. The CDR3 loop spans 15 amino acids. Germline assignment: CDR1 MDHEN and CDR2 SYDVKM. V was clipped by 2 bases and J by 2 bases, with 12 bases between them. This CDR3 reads CASSLPLGGQETQYF. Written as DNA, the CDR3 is TGTGCCAGCAGTTTACCGCTAGGCGGTCAAGAGACCCAGTACTTC.

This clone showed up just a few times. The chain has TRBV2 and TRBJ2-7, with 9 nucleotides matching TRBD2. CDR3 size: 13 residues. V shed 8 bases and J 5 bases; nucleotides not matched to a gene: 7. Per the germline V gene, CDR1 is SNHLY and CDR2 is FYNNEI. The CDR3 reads CASLKREVHEQYF. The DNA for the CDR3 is TGTGCCAGCCTGAAGCGGGAGGTCCACGAGCAGTACTTC.

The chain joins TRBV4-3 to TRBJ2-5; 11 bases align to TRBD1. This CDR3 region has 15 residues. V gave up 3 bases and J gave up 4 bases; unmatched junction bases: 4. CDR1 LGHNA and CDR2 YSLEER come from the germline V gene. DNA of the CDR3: TGCGCCAGCAGCCATACAGGACAGGGGGCAGAGACCCAGTACTTC. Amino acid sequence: CASSHTGQGAETQYF.

CDR3 DNA: TGTGCCAGCAGTTTACCTAGCGGGAGTGGCAAAAACATTCAGTACTTC. Translated, it gives CASSLPSGSGKNIQYF. The rearrangement uses TRBV28 and TRBJ2-4, with 10 bases fitting TRBD2. CDR1 and CDR2 from the germline V gene are MDHEN and SYDVKM. The CDR3 runs 16 residues. V trimming: 2 bases; J trimming: 3 bases; junction bases outside the gene matches: 4.

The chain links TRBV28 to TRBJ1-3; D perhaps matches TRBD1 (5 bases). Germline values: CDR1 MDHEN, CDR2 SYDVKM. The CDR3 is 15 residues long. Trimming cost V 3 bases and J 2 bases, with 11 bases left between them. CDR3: CASSFLRATGNTIYF. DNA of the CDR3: TGTGCCAGCAGTTTTCTCAGGGCCACTGGAAACACCATATATTTT.

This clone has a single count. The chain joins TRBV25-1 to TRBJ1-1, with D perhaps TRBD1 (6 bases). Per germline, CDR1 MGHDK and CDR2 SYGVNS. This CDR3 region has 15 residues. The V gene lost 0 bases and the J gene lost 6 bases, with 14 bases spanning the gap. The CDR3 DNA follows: TGTGCCAGCAGTGAATATAGCCAGGGGCGACCTGAAGCTTTCTTT. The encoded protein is CASSEYSQGRPEAFF.

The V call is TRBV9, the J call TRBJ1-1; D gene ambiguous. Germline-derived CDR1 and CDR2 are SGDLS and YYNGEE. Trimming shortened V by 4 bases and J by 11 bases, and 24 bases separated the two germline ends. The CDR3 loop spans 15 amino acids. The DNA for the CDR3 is TGTGCCAGCAGCCCCCGGGGTGGCGGTACCCGAAGCGCTTTCTTT. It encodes CASSPRGGGTRSAFF.

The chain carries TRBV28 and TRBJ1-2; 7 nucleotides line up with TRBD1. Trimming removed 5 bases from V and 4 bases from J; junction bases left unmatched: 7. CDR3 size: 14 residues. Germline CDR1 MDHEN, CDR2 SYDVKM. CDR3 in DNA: TGTGCCAGCAGTGAGTGGGACAGCTTCTATGGCTACACCTTC. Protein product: CASSEWDSFYGYTF.

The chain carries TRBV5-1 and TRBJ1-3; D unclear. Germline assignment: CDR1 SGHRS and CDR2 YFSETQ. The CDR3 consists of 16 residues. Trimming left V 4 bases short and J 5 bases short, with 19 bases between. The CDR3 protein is CASSLAGTIARNTIYF. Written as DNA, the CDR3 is TGCGCCAGCAGCCTCGCTGGCACAATAGCTAGAAACACCATATATTTT.